This TCR beta chain originates from a study of shared clonotypes between healthy human individuals. There were only Caucasian adults among the donors, and all lived in Nashville, Tennessee. Profiling relied on immunoSEQ multiplex PCR, and the TCRdb table lists in-frame clones only, not all of them. Of under 150,000 clones in the sample, approximately 70% were seen once. CDR1 SEHNR and CDR2 FQNEAQ come from the germline V gene (reference sequence). The ends lost 1 base at V and 3 bases at J; junction bases unmatched: 5. This CDR3 contains 15 residues. This TCR came from a young woman in good health. Sequenced sample: memory CD8+ T cells sorted from blood. This sample's subset: CD45RO+ cells pooled with CCR7-negative TemRA cells. The chain recombines TRBV7-9 with TRBJ2-7; 8 positions match TRBD2. CDR3 sequence (DNA): TGTGCCAGCAGCTTAGGGGGTAGCGGGATCTACGAGCAGTACTTC. Protein product: CASSLGGSGIYEQYF.